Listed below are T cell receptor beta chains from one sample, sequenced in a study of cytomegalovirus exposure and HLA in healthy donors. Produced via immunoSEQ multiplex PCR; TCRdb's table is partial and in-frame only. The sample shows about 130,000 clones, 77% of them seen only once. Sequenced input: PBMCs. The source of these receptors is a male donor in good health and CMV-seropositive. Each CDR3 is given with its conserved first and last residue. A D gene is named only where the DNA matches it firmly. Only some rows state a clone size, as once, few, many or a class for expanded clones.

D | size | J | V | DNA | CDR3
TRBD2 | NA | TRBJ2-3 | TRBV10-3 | TGTGCCATCGGACTAGCGGGGGACAACACAGATACGCAGTATTTT | CAIGLAGDNTDTQYF
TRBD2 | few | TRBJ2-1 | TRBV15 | TGTGCCACCAGCAGAGATTTTGAAAGCGGGAGCAATGAGCAGTTCTTC | CATSRDFESGSNEQFF
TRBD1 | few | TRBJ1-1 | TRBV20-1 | TGCAGTGCTGGGGGACAGGGGTTAGCTTTCTTT | CSAGGQGLAFF
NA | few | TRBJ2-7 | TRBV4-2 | TGTGCCAGCAGCCAAGTCCACGGGGTGAGCTACGAGCAGTACTTC | CASSQVHGVSYEQYF
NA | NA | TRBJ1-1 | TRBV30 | TGTGCCTGGAGTGTATCTCGTCTGAACACTGAAGCTTTCTTT | CAWSVSRLNTEAFF
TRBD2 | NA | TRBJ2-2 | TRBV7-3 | TGTGCCAGCAGCTTAATTGGAGCGGGAGGGCCGAGCGGGGAGCTGTTTTTT | CASSLIGAGGPSGELFF
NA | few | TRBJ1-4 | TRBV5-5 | TGTGCCAGCAGCCCTCTCAGGGCCCCAACTAATGAAAAACTGTTTTTT | CASSPLRAPTNEKLFF
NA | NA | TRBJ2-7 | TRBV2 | TGTGCCAGCAGTGACGGGGGGCGCTTCGACGAGCAGTACTTC | CASSDGGRFDEQYF
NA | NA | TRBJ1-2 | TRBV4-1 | TGCGCCAGCAGCCAAGTTCAACAGACATACTATGGCTACACCTTC | CASSQVQQTYYGYTF
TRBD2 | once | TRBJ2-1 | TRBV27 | TGTGCCAGCAGTCGATTTAGCGGGAGGGTATCCTACAATGAGCAGTTCTTC | CASSRFSGRVSYNEQFF
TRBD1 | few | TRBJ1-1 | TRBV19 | TGTGCCAGTAGTTCGTACAGGGGGCAGAACACTGAAGCTTTCTTT | CASSSYRGQNTEAFF
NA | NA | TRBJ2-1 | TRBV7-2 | TGTGCCAGCAGCTGGGGGGGCGTTGAGCAGTTCTTC | CASSWGGVEQFF
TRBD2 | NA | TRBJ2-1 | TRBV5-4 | TGTGCCAGCGGGGAAGGCGGGAGAGGTGCCAATGAGCAGTTCTTC | CASGEGGRGANEQFF
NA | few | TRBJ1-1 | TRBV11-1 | TGTGCCAGCAGCTTAGCCCTCTGGACAGAACAGAACACTGAAGCTTTCTTT | CASSLALWTEQNTEAFF
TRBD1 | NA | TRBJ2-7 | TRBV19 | TGTGCCAGTAGTCAGCGGACAGGGGTGAAGTACGAGCAGTACTTC | CASSQRTGVKYEQYF
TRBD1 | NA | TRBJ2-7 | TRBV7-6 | TGTGCCAGCAGCCGAGGGACAGTCTCCTACGAGCAGTACTTC | CASSRGTVSYEQYF
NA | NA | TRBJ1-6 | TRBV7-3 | TGTGCCAGCAGCTTACTCAACAGGGACTCACCCCTCCACTTT | CASSLLNRDSPLHF